These 15 T cell receptor beta chains originate from one sample sequenced in a study of T cells in Graves' hyperthyroidism and ophthalmopathy. It was RNA transcripts that yielded the amplified TCR beta CDR3 regions. First-round RT-PCR targeting the TCR CDR3 was performed with the HTBI primer set. TCRdb analysed the multiplex PCR reads with MiXCR anew, one entry per CDR3 protein. The table shows a few hundred thousand distinct CDR3 sequences, with 15% to 18% occurring only once. The material sequenced was blood. The receptors shown here come from a woman aged 25 to 45 with Graves' hyperthyroidism.

This clonotype showed up many times. The V call is TRBV7-2, the J call TRBJ2-3; D gene uncertain. This CDR3 region has 13 residues. V shed 2 bases and J shed 4 bases, with 7 bases lying between them. Germline values: CDR1 SGHTA, CDR2 FQGNSA. The CDR3 reads CASSLLGSDTQYF. As DNA, the CDR3 is TGTGCCAGCAGCTTATTGGGGTCAGATACGCAGTATTTT.

Comments on this clonotype: A much bigger clone sits one base away, suggesting this may be a read error. The CDR3 spells CSAMSSGFSYNEQFF. CDR3 coding DNA: TGCAGTGCTATGAGTAGCGGGTTCTCCTACAATGAGCAGTTCTTC. This chain connects TRBV20-1 to TRBJ2-1; 7 bases match TRBD2. Germline V gives CDR1 DFQATT, CDR2 SNEGSKA (reference sequence). The CDR3 is made up of 15 amino acids. The J segment lost 0 bases and the V segment lost 4 bases, leaving 6 bases of the junction unmatched.

This clonotype has a count of ten or more. The V and J genes are TRBV7-2 and TRBJ2-7; maybe TRBD2 (6 bases). Germline V gene lookup returns CDR1 SGHTA and CDR2 FQGNSA. CDR3 length: 14 amino acids. V was clipped by 3 bases and J by 4 bases, with 13 bases between them. The CDR3 protein is CASSFPGTWYEQYF. In DNA form, the CDR3 reads TGTGCCAGCAGCTTCCCTGGGACTTGGTACGAGCAGTACTTC.

The V and J genes are TRBV30 and TRBJ1-6, with 7 bases fitting TRBD1. The junction had 11 bases not matched to a gene; V was cut back by 0 bases and J by 9 bases. Germline lookup yields CDR1 GTSNPN and CDR2 SVGIG (reference sequence). The length of the CDR3 is 16 residues. The chain's CDR3 is CAWSVILTGVPSPLHF. CDR3 bases: TGTGCCTGGAGTGTAATCTTAACAGGGGTCCCTTCACCCCTCCACTTT.

This clonotype has just a few counts. The chain is built from TRBV19 and TRBJ1-5; TRBD1 matches 9 bases. The V segment lost 3 bases and the J segment 4 bases; nucleotides outside the gene matches: 4. From germline, CDR1 is LNHDA and CDR2 SQIVND (reference sequence). The CDR3 is 15 amino acids. CDR3 sequence: CASSMRDRENQPQHF. Here the CDR3 DNA reads TGTGCCAGTAGTATGAGGGACAGGGAAAATCAGCCCCAGCATTTT.

This clonotype came up many times. The rearrangement uses TRBV18 and TRBJ2-3; TRBD2 matches at 10 bases. This CDR3 is built from 15 residues. The germline V gene encodes CDR1 KGHSH and CDR2 LQKENI. V trimming: 4 bases; J trimming: 0 bases; junction bases outside the gene matches: 1. CDR3 DNA: TGTGCCAGCTCACAACTAGCGGGAAGCACAGATACGCAGTATTTT. Amino acids: CASSQLAGSTDTQYF.

This clonotype was recorded a few times. The chain has TRBV19 and TRBJ1-1; the match to TRBD1 covers 7 bases. The V gene end was trimmed by 5 bases and the J gene end by 0 bases; junction bases not matched to a gene: 15. The CDR3 is 18 residues long. Germline values: CDR1 LNHDA, CDR2 SQIVND (reference sequence). This CDR3 is CASSLPLYRGDMNTEAFF. The CDR3 DNA sequence: TGTGCCAGTAGTCTGCCCCTCTACAGGGGAGACATGAACACTGAAGCTTTCTTT. The full variable domain, in which reference TRBV19 and TRBJ1-1 provide the parts outside the CDR3, is DGGITQSPKYLFRKEGQNVTLSCEQNLNHDAMYWYRQDPGQGLRLIYYSQIVNDFQKGDIAEGYSVSREKKESFPLTVTSAQKNPTAFYLCASSLPLYRGDMNTEAFFGQGTRLTVV.

This clonotype was counted at least ten times. V usage is TRBV28 and J usage is TRBJ2-1; D is possibly TRBD2 (6 bases). The germline V gene has CDR1 MDHEN and CDR2 SYDVKM. This CDR3 region has 15 residues. V gave up 6 bases and J gave up 6 bases, with 18 bases separating them. The CDR3 spells CASRRTGTPINEQFF. The CDR3 DNA follows: TGTGCCAGCAGGCGTACCGGGACTCCGATCAATGAGCAGTTCTTC.

This clonotype was picked up a small number of times. The chain employs TRBV2 and TRBJ2-6, with D possibly being TRBD2 (6 bases). V gave up 9 bases and J gave up 7 bases, with 19 bases separating them. The germline V gene encodes CDR1 SNHLY and CDR2 FYNNEI. The CDR3 sequence is 15 residues long. The CDR3 loop reads CARNTGPAGANVLTF. The CDR3 bases are TGTGCCAGGAACACCGGCCCAGCGGGTGCCAACGTCCTGACTTTC.

Ten or more counts support this clonotype. The chain has TRBV28 and TRBJ2-7; perhaps TRBD2 as D (6 bases). Trimming removed 4 bases from V and 7 bases from J, with 23 bases in between. From germline, CDR1 is MDHEN and CDR2 SYDVKM. There are 16 residues in the CDR3. The CDR3, as DNA: TGTGCCAGCAGTTCGCCCACCGGGACTGCCGCGCGGGAGCAGTACTTC. It codes for CASSSPTGTAAREQYF.

Many counts were recorded for this clonotype. The chain combines TRBV29-1 with TRBJ1-5, with 8 bases identical to TRBD1. Germline CDR1 and CDR2: SQVTM and ANQGSEA. With 7 bases clipped from V and 1 base from J, the junction kept 3 bases outside the gene matches. The CDR3 spans 13 residues. CDR3 sequence: CSAGQGSNQPQHF. The CDR3 nucleotides read TGCAGCGCCGGACAGGGCAGCAATCAGCCCCAGCATTTT.

This clonotype occurred many times. The rearrangement joins TRBV11-2 to TRBJ2-7; D is unclear. Germline values: CDR1 SGHAT, CDR2 FQNNGV. The CDR3 has 14 amino acids. Between the trimmed V and J ends, which lost 4 bases and 0 bases, there was a span of 10 bases. CDR3 in DNA: TGTGCCAGCAGCTCCTCAAGGCCCTCCTACGAGCAGTACTTC. It codes for CASSSSRPSYEQYF.

This clonotype has ten or more counts. The rearrangement links TRBV6-1 to TRBJ2-7; 10 bases are a match to TRBD2. The V gene end was trimmed by 6 bases and the J gene end by 5 bases; junction bases not matched to a gene: 7. Germline-derived CDR1 and CDR2 are MNHNS and SASEGT. The CDR3 contains 14 residues. This CDR3 reads CASSSAGGPHEQYF. The CDR3 bases are TGTGCCAGCAGCTCAGCGGGAGGGCCGCACGAGCAGTACTTC.

This chain connects TRBV20-1 to TRBJ2-1; perhaps TRBD2 as D (6 bases). Looked up from germline, CDR1 is DFQATT and CDR2 is SNEGSKA (reference sequence). V lost 0 bases and J 7 bases, leaving 10 bases between the germline ends. CDR3 size: 13 residues. The CDR3: CSARETRWNEQFF. The CDR3 bases are TGCAGTGCTAGAGAGACTAGATGGAATGAGCAGTTCTTC.

This clonotype was recorded many times. The V gene is TRBV20-1, the J gene TRBJ2-1; D may match TRBD1 or TRBD2 (5 bases each). CDR1 DFQATT and CDR2 SNEGSKA come from the germline V gene (reference sequence). The CDR3 has 14 amino acids. The V end lost 7 bases, the J end lost 6 bases, and 19 bases lay between the germline ends. This CDR3 is CSVTRDRGGNEQFF. Here the CDR3 DNA reads TGCAGTGTTACCAGGGACCGCGGCGGCAATGAGCAGTTCTTC.